The rows below give T cell receptor beta chains drawn from one sample of a study of T cells in Graves' hyperthyroidism and ophthalmopathy. MiXCR, applied by TCRdb to the multiplex PCR reads, yields one record per CDR3 protein. The sample lists around 500,000 distinct CDR3 sequences, 15% to 20% occurring once. Sequenced input: blood. The receptors here all came from a woman in her 30s with Graves' ophthalmopathy. The CDR3 runs from the conserved cysteine through the conserved F or W. Each record gives: clone size, J gene, V gene, D gene, CDR3 DNA, CDR3 protein. The D gene is left open where the match is weak. Size tells how often a clone was seen (once, few, many) or the class of an expanded clone, and some rows leave it out.

clone size: many
J gene: TRBJ2-7
V gene: TRBV30
D gene: NA
CDR3 DNA: TGTGCCTGGATCCCGAGGGGTTTCGACAAGCAGTACTTC
CDR3 protein: CAWIPRGFDKQYF

clone size: NA
J gene: TRBJ1-2
V gene: TRBV9
D gene: TRBD1
CDR3 DNA: TGTGCCAGCAGCGCCAGTGACAGGGAATATGGCTACACCTTC
CDR3 protein: CASSASDREYGYTF

clone size: many
J gene: TRBJ1-1
V gene: TRBV7-6
D gene: TRBD1
CDR3 DNA: TGTGCCAGCAGCCTGGGACAGGGAGGAGGTGAAGCTTTCTTT
CDR3 protein: CASSLGQGGGEAFF

clone size: NA
J gene: TRBJ1-3
V gene: TRBV28
D gene: NA
CDR3 DNA: TGTGCCAGCAGTCGGACAGAGGATGGAAACACCATATATTTT
CDR3 protein: CASSRTEDGNTIYF

clone size: many
J gene: TRBJ2-1
V gene: TRBV7-2
D gene: NA
CDR3 DNA: TGTGCCAGCAGTGTCCTAGCGTTCTCCTACAATGAGCAGTTCTTC
CDR3 protein: CASSVLAFSYNEQFF

clone size: many
J gene: TRBJ2-5
V gene: TRBV11-1
D gene: TRBD1
CDR3 DNA: TGTGCCAGCGACAGGGGTGGAGAGACCCAGTACTTC
CDR3 protein: CASDRGGETQYF

clone size: few
J gene: TRBJ1-6
V gene: TRBV14
D gene: TRBD1
CDR3 DNA: TGTGCCAGCAGCCGAGACAGGGGTTATAATTCACCCCTCCACTTT
CDR3 protein: CASSRDRGYNSPLHF

clone size: NA
J gene: TRBJ1-5
V gene: TRBV6-1
D gene: NA
CDR3 DNA: TGTGCCAGCAGTGACAGGGCGAGGCAGCCCCAGCATTTT
CDR3 protein: CASSDRARQPQHF

clone size: many
J gene: TRBJ2-1
V gene: TRBV20-1
D gene: NA
CDR3 DNA: TGCAGTGCCGACCTAGAAAACAATGAGCAGTTCTTC
CDR3 protein: CSADLENNEQFF

clone size: many
J gene: TRBJ2-3
V gene: TRBV12-3/TRBV12-4
D gene: TRBD2
CDR3 DNA: TGTGCCAGCAGTTTTGCGGGAGCCTTTACAGATACGCAGTATTTT
CDR3 protein: CASSFAGAFTDTQYF

clone size: many
J gene: TRBJ2-1
V gene: TRBV5-1
D gene: NA
CDR3 DNA: TGCGCCAGCAGCTTGGCCTTGCAGGTCAATGAGCAGTTCTTC
CDR3 protein: CASSLALQVNEQFF

clone size: NA
J gene: TRBJ1-1
V gene: TRBV28
D gene: TRBD1
CDR3 DNA: TGTGCCAGCATTACAGGGGGAGTACCCGACACTGAAGCTTTCTTT
CDR3 protein: CASITGGVPDTEAFF

clone size: NA
J gene: TRBJ2-2
V gene: TRBV5-6
D gene: NA
CDR3 DNA: TGTGCCAGCCTGGGGAACGGGGAGCTGTTTTTT
CDR3 protein: CASLGNGELFF

clone size: few
J gene: TRBJ1-4
V gene: TRBV28
D gene: NA
CDR3 DNA: TGTGCCAGCATGCGGGGGGCCGATGAAAAACTGTTTTTT
CDR3 protein: CASMRGADEKLFF

clone size: many
J gene: TRBJ2-7
V gene: TRBV7-9
D gene: NA
CDR3 DNA: TGTGCCAGCAGCTTCTTAACTCAGTTGGGCGAGCAGTACTTC
CDR3 protein: CASSFLTQLGEQYF

clone size: many
J gene: TRBJ1-1
V gene: TRBV6-1
D gene: NA
CDR3 DNA: TGTGCCAGCAGCCACGACGGAAACACTGAAGCTTTCTTT
CDR3 protein: CASSHDGNTEAFF

clone size: NA
J gene: TRBJ2-1
V gene: TRBV7-3
D gene: NA
CDR3 DNA: TGTGCCAGCAGCTTATTGTCAACTAATGAGCAGTTCTTC
CDR3 protein: CASSLLSTNEQFF

clone size: NA
J gene: TRBJ2-5
V gene: TRBV20-1
D gene: NA
CDR3 DNA: TGCAGTGCTAGATTCGGCAGCCAAGAGACCCAGTACTTC
CDR3 protein: CSARFGSQETQYF

clone size: NA
J gene: TRBJ2-3
V gene: TRBV20-1
D gene: TRBD2
CDR3 DNA: TGCAGTGCTACCGGACCTAGCGGACGGGGGACAGATACGCAGTATTTT
CDR3 protein: CSATGPSGRGTDTQYF

clone size: many
J gene: TRBJ2-3
V gene: TRBV7-8
D gene: NA
CDR3 DNA: TGTGCCAGCAGCCCGAGGAGGGTTAGCGGTAGCACAGATACGCAGTATTTT
CDR3 protein: CASSPRRVSGSTDTQYF

clone size: many
J gene: TRBJ1-1
V gene: TRBV29-1
D gene: NA
CDR3 DNA: TGCAGCGTTGTGGGGTTAGGGAACACTGAAGCTTTCTTT
CDR3 protein: CSVVGLGNTEAFF

clone size: few
J gene: TRBJ1-5
V gene: TRBV20-1
D gene: TRBD1
CDR3 DNA: TGCAGTGCTCGGACAGGGGTAGGACAGCCCCAGCATTTT
CDR3 protein: CSARTGVGQPQHF